This T cell receptor beta chain was sequenced in a study of identical twins. Whole-study results and caveats: One should note that invariant MAIT and iNKT cells could partly confound zero-insertion analyses. Carriage of fewer insertions was seen in abundant cord blood beta clonotypes, whereas memory repertoires showed none. Out-of-frame alpha sequences that twins shared showed excess low generation probability.

cDNA carried unique molecular identifiers, and a universal primer site was added by template switching. A single record per CDR3 protein comes from TCRdb applying MiXCR to the 5' RACE reads. The repertoire has 200,000 to 250,000 distinct CDR3 sequences, about 7% of them found once; the top ten carry 3.6%. Trimming cost V 6 bases and J 1 base; bases outside gene matches: 11. The germline gives CDR1 DFQATT, CDR2 SNEGSKA (reference sequence). This CDR3 is 16 amino acids long. This clonotype was detected many times. Its target is not known. This sample also belongs to another study, concerning yellow fever vaccine responses in identical twins.

This chain connects TRBV20-1 to TRBJ2-3, with 9 bases lining up with TRBD2. The source material was memory (CD45RO+) T cells sorted from blood. The sequence was collected from a woman aged 18-29 years in good health. CDR3 nucleotide sequence: TGCAGTGCCCCGATAGCGGGAGCGAAGCGCACAGATACGCAGTATTTT. It is translated as CSAPIAGAKRTDTQYF.